Presented here are 31 T cell receptor beta chains from one specimen sequenced in a study of response to subunit inactivated influenza vaccine. TCRdb ran MiXCR on the RT-PCR reads and lists one entry per CDR3 protein. The sample holds 650,000 to 850,000 distinct CDR3 sequences, about 15% seen once. The specimen was PBMCs from blood, collected around two weeks before vaccination. Receptor source: a man aged 45-65 years who received an inactivated influenza vaccine.

There are many counts of this clonotype. This sequence joins TRBV12-3 or TRBV12-4 and TRBJ2-7; 7 bases line up with TRBD2. Trimming cost V 3 bases and J 4 bases; bases outside gene matches: 9. This CDR3 comprises 15 residues. CDR3 DNA sequence: TGTGCCAGCAGTTTTTCTGCGGGAGCTTCGTACGAGCAGTACTTC. Translating it yields CASSFSAGASYEQYF.

V and J are TRBV2 and TRBJ2-1; 7 bases line up with TRBD2. V gave up 7 bases and J gave up 15 bases; unmatched junction bases: 12. CDR3 length: 12 amino acids. Germline V lookup: CDR1 SNHLY, CDR2 FYNNEI. This CDR3 is CASKKPGTTAFF. As DNA, the CDR3 is TGTGCCAGCAAGAAGCCCGGGACTACCGCGTTCTTC.

This clonotype was seen more than once but under ten times. V is TRBV6-1 and J is TRBJ2-1; 9 bases align to TRBD1. V was clipped by 5 bases and J by 9 bases; unmatched bases: 5. Germline V gives CDR1 MNHNS, CDR2 SASEGT. This CDR3 has 13 amino acids. CDR3 region: CASSQDRGVEQFF. CDR3 coding DNA: TGTGCCAGCAGTCAGGACAGGGGTGTTGAGCAGTTCTTC.

The chain combines TRBV2 with TRBJ2-7; no definite D call. Germline CDR1 reads SNHLY; CDR2 reads FYNNEI. The CDR3 sequence is 12 residues long. Deletions cut 8 bases from V and 6 bases from J, with 14 bases between. Written as DNA, the CDR3 is TGTGCCAGCCGGGCGGTGTACGGCGAGCAGTACTTC. Its protein product is CASRAVYGEQYF. The full variable domain, in which reference TRBV2 and TRBJ2-7 provide the parts outside the CDR3, is EPEVTQTPSHQVTQMGQEVILRCVPISNHLYFYWYRQILGQKVEFLVSFYNNEISEKSEIFDDQFSVERPDGSNFTLKIRSTKLEDSAMYFCASRAVYGEQYFGPGTRLTVT.

This clonotype was detected many times. This chain connects TRBV7-9 to TRBJ2-5; the D gene is possibly TRBD1 (5 bases). This CDR3 is 13 amino acids long. Germline V gene sequence: CDR1 SEHNR, CDR2 FQNEAQ (reference sequence). V was clipped by 5 bases and J by 3 bases, with 10 bases between them. The CDR3 is CASSNIREETQYF. CDR3 bases: TGTGCCAGCAGCAATATCAGGGAAGAGACCCAGTACTTC.

This rearrangement joins TRBV4-3 to TRBJ2-1; 9 nucleotides align to TRBD2. Germline lookup yields CDR1 LGHNA and CDR2 YSLEER. The CDR3 has 15 amino acids. After removal of 4 bases from V and 7 bases from J, the junction contained 8 bases not matched to a gene. The chain's CDR3 is CASSRGGRAENEQFF. The CDR3 DNA is TGCGCCAGCAGCCGGGGCGGGAGGGCCGAGAATGAGCAGTTCTTC.

The chain employs TRBV29-1 and TRBJ2-5; 10 nucleotides agree with TRBD1. CDR3 length: 13 amino acids. Germline loops: CDR1 SQVTM, CDR2 ANQGSEA. V gave up 3 bases and J gave up 6 bases; unmatched junction bases: 4. CDR3 residues: CSVDRDRGKTQYF. The CDR3 DNA sequence: TGCAGCGTTGACCGGGACAGGGGAAAGACCCAGTACTTC.

The chain carries TRBV12-3 or TRBV12-4 and TRBJ2-6; D is unclear. CDR3 length equals 17 residues. V was clipped by 0 bases and J by 3 bases, with 12 bases between them. The CDR3 here is CASSLARQSVGANVLTF. The CDR3 DNA sequence: TGTGCCAGCAGTTTAGCGAGGCAGTCGGTTGGGGCCAACGTCCTGACTTTC.

The chain uses TRBV30 and TRBJ2-2; TRBD2 matches at 12 bases. This CDR3 region has 17 residues. V gave up 2 bases and J gave up 2 bases; unmatched junction bases: 6. Germline-derived CDR1 and CDR2 are GTSNPN and SVGIG (reference sequence). The CDR3 DNA follows: TGTGCCTGGAGTAGCCTAGCGGGAGGGCCTAACACCGGGGAGCTGTTTTTT. This codes for CAWSSLAGGPNTGELFF.

This rearrangement joins TRBV11-1 to TRBJ2-1; 15 bases map to TRBD2. Germline loops: CDR1 SGHAT, CDR2 FQDESV (reference sequence). With V trimmed by 5 bases and J by 8 bases, 13 bases remained unmatched. The CDR3 consists of 18 residues. CDR3 sequence (DNA): TGTGCCAGCAGCCCATACGGACTAGCGGGAGGGCAGGCCGATGAGCAGTTCTTC. It is translated as CASSPYGLAGGQADEQFF.

The V gene is TRBV6-5, the J gene TRBJ2-5; TRBD2 might be the D (5 bases). The V gene's germline CDR1 is MNHEY and CDR2 SVGAGI. The CDR3 has 15 residues. V was shortened by 0 bases and J by 4 bases, with 12 bases between the two germline ends. The CDR3 nucleotides read TGTGCCAGCAGTTACTCGACGGGGAATTTAGAGACCCAGTACTTC. Its protein is CASSYSTGNLETQYF.

This clonotype was recorded many times. The chain recombines TRBV18 with TRBJ2-1, with 7 bases lining up with TRBD1. The CDR3 extends over 15 amino acids. The V and J ends lost 2 bases and 8 bases, in that order; junction bases with no gene match: 9. Germline values: CDR1 KGHSH, CDR2 LQKENI. CDR3 region: CASSPTQQGPHEQFF. CDR3 DNA: TGTGCCAGCTCACCAACCCAACAGGGGCCCCATGAGCAGTTCTTC.

This clonotype was seen ten or more times. The chain joins TRBV29-1 to TRBJ2-5; 7 bases map to TRBD2. CDR3 size: 14 residues. The J segment lost 1 base and the V segment lost 5 bases, leaving 7 bases of the junction unmatched. Germline CDR1 reads SQVTM; CDR2 reads ANQGSEA. The CDR3 DNA reads as TGCAGCGTTTACCTCGGGACTACCCAAGAGACCCAGTACTTC. It specifies CSVYLGTTQETQYF.

This clonotype was observed a handful of times. J is TRBJ1-2 and V is TRBV18; D possibly corresponds to TRBD1 (6 bases). Per the germline V gene, CDR1 is KGHSH and CDR2 is LQKENI. The CDR3 has 15 amino acids. V was cut by 1 base and J by 4 bases, with 13 bases left in between. The CDR3 coding sequence is TGTGCCAGCTCACCACAGCACAGGGAGGTCTATGGCTACACCTTC. It encodes CASSPQHREVYGYTF.

This chain connects TRBV12-3 or TRBV12-4 to TRBJ2-7; D gene unclear. The CDR3 is 12 amino acids. V lost 5 bases and J lost 3, with 8 bases in between. CDR3 sequence reads: CASSSNRYEQYF. The CDR3 DNA is TGTGCCAGCAGTAGCAACCGCTACGAGCAGTACTTC.

This clonotype was seen a handful of times. The CDR3, as DNA: TGCGCCAGCAGTGAGATCCACAGGGGGCCCTACGAGCAGTACTTC. It specifies CASSEIHRGPYEQYF. The chain carries TRBV10-2 and TRBJ2-7, with 9 bases that match TRBD1. CDR1 and CDR2 from the germline V gene are WSHSY and SAAADI. The length of the CDR3 is 15 residues. V lost 2 bases and J lost 2; bases outside the gene matches: 4.

In its sample, this clonotype was seen many times. The chain combines TRBV15 with TRBJ1-2; D gene unclear. Germline CDR1 reads LNHNV; CDR2 reads YYDKDF (reference sequence). Trimming stripped 0 bases from V and 4 bases from J, with 3 bases between. This CDR3 has 12 residues. The CDR3 loop reads CATSRESYGYTF. The DNA of the CDR3 is TGTGCCACCAGCAGAGAAAGCTATGGCTACACCTTC.

Worth noting for this clonotype: This may come from a read error, since a much larger clone is one base off. CDR3 nucleotides: TGTGCCAGCAGTCCCCTGGGGGGCTATGGCTACACCTTC. Translating it yields CASSPLGGYGYTF. V is TRBV27 and J is TRBJ1-2; TRBD1 is a possible D gene (5 bases). Between the trimmed V and J ends, which lost 5 bases and 4 bases, there was a span of 11 bases. The CDR3 contains 13 residues. Germline-derived CDR1 and CDR2 are MNHEY and SMNVEV (reference sequence).

V is TRBV12-3 or TRBV12-4 and J is TRBJ2-5, with 8 bases matching TRBD2. The V gene end was trimmed by 3 bases and the J gene end by 2 bases; junction bases not matched to a gene: 8. The CDR3 extends over 16 amino acids. Here the CDR3 reads CASSFRLGRDQETQYF. The CDR3 DNA sequence: TGTGCCAGCAGTTTTCGTCTCGGGAGGGATCAAGAGACCCAGTACTTC.

V and J are TRBV5-1 and TRBJ2-2; D possibly corresponds to TRBD2 (5 bases). This CDR3 is built from 16 residues. Trimming removed 0 bases at V and 4 bases at J, with 13 bases between. Germline loops: CDR1 SGHRS, CDR2 YFSETQ. The DNA for the CDR3 is TGCGCCAGCAGCTTGGTGACTACCTCGGGCACCGGGGAGCTGTTTTTT. This encodes CASSLVTTSGTGELFF.

The chain uses TRBV24-1 and TRBJ2-1, with TRBD2 identical over 12 bases. Germline trimming cut 4 bases from V and 7 bases from J; bases unmatched to any gene: 7. The germline CDR1 and CDR2 sequences are KGHDR and SFDVKD. This CDR3 has 16 residues. This CDR3 reads CATSDPLAGGPNEQFF. DNA of the CDR3: TGTGCCACCAGTGACCCCCTAGCGGGGGGGCCTAATGAGCAGTTCTTC.

This clonotype showed up just a few times. The chain joins TRBV12-3 or TRBV12-4 to TRBJ2-5, with TRBD1 identical over 7 bases. V was pared by 5 bases and J by 1 base, with 7 bases of the junction left unmatched. The CDR3 has 15 residues. The CDR3 bases are TGTGCCAGCAGTATCAAAGGGACAGTCCAAGAGACCCAGTACTTC. Residues: CASSIKGTVQETQYF.

This clonotype appeared many times. CDR3: CASSFGGQDTQYF. The CDR3 nucleotides read TGTGCCAGCAGTTTTGGGGGCCAAGATACGCAGTATTTT. The genes are TRBV12-3 or TRBV12-4 and TRBJ2-3; the D gene is possibly TRBD1 (6 bases). The V and J ends lost 3 bases and 5 bases respectively, with 9 bases between them. The CDR3 extends over 13 amino acids.

The chain has TRBV20-1 and TRBJ2-2; weak D call: TRBD2 (6 bases). Germline-derived CDR1 and CDR2 are DFQATT and SNEGSKA (reference sequence). V gave up 0 bases and J gave up 4 bases, with 12 bases separating them. This CDR3 contains 15 residues. The CDR3 sequence is CSAREGLDFTGELFF. DNA of the CDR3: TGCAGTGCTAGAGAGGGACTCGACTTCACCGGGGAGCTGTTTTTT.

DNA for the CDR3: TGTGCCAGCAGTCATAGGTTGTGGGCCAACACTGAAGCTTTCTTT. It is translated as CASSHRLWANTEAFF. The V call is TRBV6-1, the J call TRBJ1-1; D is undetermined. This CDR3 has 15 residues. The V end lost 5 bases, the J end lost 2 bases, and 15 bases lay between the germline ends. CDR1 is MNHNS and CDR2 is SASEGT in the germline V gene.

The chain couples TRBV4-3 to TRBJ2-5; D gene unclear. The CDR3 is 15 amino acids. In germline, CDR1 is LGHNA, CDR2 YSLEER. V was trimmed by 2 bases and J by 5 bases, leaving 15 bases between them. The chain's CDR3 is CASSQSPATGETQYF. DNA of the CDR3: TGCGCCAGCAGCCAATCCCCGGCCACCGGGGAGACCCAGTACTTC.

The rearrangement uses TRBV20-1 and TRBJ2-3; 9 bases map to TRBD2. Germline V lookup: CDR1 DFQATT, CDR2 SNEGSKA (reference sequence). CDR3 length: 12 amino acids. Unmatched junction bases numbered 9, after V lost 3 bases and J lost 14 bases. CDR3 in DNA: TGCAGTGCTAGTGGCGGGGGGGCTCTCCGGTATTTT. It is translated as CSASGGGALRYF.

V is TRBV2 and J is TRBJ2-1, with a possible D match to TRBD1 (5 bases). Trimming took 7 bases from V and 1 from J, leaving 11 bases between them. Germline CDR1 reads SNHLY; CDR2 reads FYNNEI. The CDR3 contains 14 residues. CDR3 residues: CASTKGWSYNEQFF. The CDR3 coding sequence is TGTGCCAGCACAAAGGGGTGGTCCTACAATGAGCAGTTCTTC.

This clonotype was seen only a few times. The chain carries TRBV12-3 or TRBV12-4 and TRBJ2-7; TRBD1 matches at 8 bases. This CDR3 has 20 amino acids. The J segment lost 0 bases and the V segment lost 5 bases, leaving 21 bases of the junction unmatched. CDR3 sequence: CASSPLRTGLLKGHSYEQYF. CDR3 bases: TGTGCCAGCAGTCCACTACGGACAGGGTTATTGAAAGGCCACTCCTACGAGCAGTACTTC.

As to this clonotype: One end of the junction fails to match germline, which may point to a read error. The chain couples TRBV11-1 to TRBJ1-4, with TRBD1 identical over 11 bases. The CDR3 sequence is 18 residues long. Germline values: CDR1 SGHAT, CDR2 FQDESV (reference sequence). In DNA form, the CDR3 reads TGTGCCAGCAGCTCCGGGACAGGGGGACGGCAAACTAATGAAAGACTGTTTTTT. This gives the protein CASSSGTGGRQTNERLFF.

This clonotype appeared a few times. This chain uses TRBV7-9 with TRBJ1-4; D call uncertain. V was trimmed by 3 bases and J by 12 bases, leaving 14 bases between them. Per the germline V gene, CDR1 is SEHNR and CDR2 is FQNEAQ (reference sequence). The CDR3 is 13 amino acids. For the CDR3, the DNA is TGTGCCAGCAGCTTTGGACCGCGCAAAGAACTGTTTTTT. It specifies CASSFGPRKELFF.